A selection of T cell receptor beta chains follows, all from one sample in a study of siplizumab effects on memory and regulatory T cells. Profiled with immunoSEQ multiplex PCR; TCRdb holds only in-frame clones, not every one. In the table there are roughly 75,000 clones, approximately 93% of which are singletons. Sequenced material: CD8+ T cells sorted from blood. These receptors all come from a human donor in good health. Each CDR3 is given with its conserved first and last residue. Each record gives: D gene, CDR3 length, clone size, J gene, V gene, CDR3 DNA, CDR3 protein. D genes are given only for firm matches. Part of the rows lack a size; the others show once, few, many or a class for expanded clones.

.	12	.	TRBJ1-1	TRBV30	TGTGCCTGGAATCCCGTGAACACTGAAGCTTTCTTT	CAWNPVNTEAFF
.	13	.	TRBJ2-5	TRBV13	TGTGCCAGCAACTTCAGGGGAGCGGAGACCCAGTACTTC	CASNFRGAETQYF
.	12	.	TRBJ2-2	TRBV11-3	TGTGCCAGCAGCTTGAACACCGGGGAGCTGTTTTTT	CASSLNTGELFF
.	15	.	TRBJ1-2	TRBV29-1	TGCAGCGTTTATACAGGGTATTACTTTAACTATGGCTACACCTTC	CSVYTGYYFNYGYTF
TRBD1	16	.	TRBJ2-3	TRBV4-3	TGCGCCAGCAGCCGCTGGACAGGGTGGGCCAGAGATACGCAGTATTTT	CASSRWTGWARDTQYF
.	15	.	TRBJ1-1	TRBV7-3	TGTGCCAGCAGCTTAACAGGTCTGGTGAACACTGAAGCTTTCTTT	CASSLTGLVNTEAFF
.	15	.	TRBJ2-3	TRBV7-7	TGTGCCAGCAGCCCGTGGCAGGGTGGGGGAGATACGCAGTATTTT	CASSPWQGGGDTQYF
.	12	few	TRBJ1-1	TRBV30	TGTGCCTGGAGTGTAGGGAACACTGAAGCTTTCTTT	CAWSVGNTEAFF
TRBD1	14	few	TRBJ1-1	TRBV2	TGTGCCAGCAGTCCCCAGGGGGGGTACACTGAAGCTTTCTTT	CASSPQGGYTEAFF
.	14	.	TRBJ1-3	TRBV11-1	TGTGCCAGCCCGATAGGGTACTCTGGAAACACCATATATTTT	CASPIGYSGNTIYF
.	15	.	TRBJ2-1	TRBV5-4	TGTGCCAGCAGCACCACACTGAGCTCCTACAATGAGCAGTTCTTC	CASSTTLSSYNEQFF
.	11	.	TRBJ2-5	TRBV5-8	TGTGCCAGCAGCCTCGGGGGGACCCAGTACTTC	CASSLGGTQYF
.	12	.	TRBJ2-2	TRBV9	TGTGCCAGCAGCGTAGTTAGCGGGGAGCTGTTTTTT	CASSVVSGELFF
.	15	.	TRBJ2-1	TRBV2	TGTGCCAGCAGTGAAGAGCGGACAGCCTACAATGAGCAGTTCTTC	CASSEERTAYNEQFF
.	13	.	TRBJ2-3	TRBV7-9	TGTGCCAGCAGCCCTACAGCCACAGATACGCAGTATTTT	CASSPTATDTQYF
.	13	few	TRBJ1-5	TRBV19	TGTGCCAGTAGTATCATGGGAAATCAGCCCCAGCATTTT	CASSIMGNQPQHF
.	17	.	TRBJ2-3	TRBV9	TGTGCCAGCAGCGTAGCTCTGGGGCATGTATTTACAGATACGCAGTATTTT	CASSVALGHVFTDTQYF